Below are 2 T cell receptor beta chains sequenced from a single sample in a study of T cell responses to AZD1222 COVID-19 vaccine. The table came from immunoSEQ multiplex PCR; TCRdb's copy has only in-frame clones and leaves some out. Found here are around 150,000 clones, under 95% of them singletons; the top ten hold roughly 2%. Sequencing was performed on peripheral blood, taken 28 days after the second AZD1222 dose. The receptors were gathered from an adult who received the AZD1222 COVID-19 vaccine.

The V call is TRBV2, the J call TRBJ2-7; unclear D gene. The V gene's germline CDR1 is SNHLY and CDR2 FYNNEI. Trimming removed 4 bases from V and 7 bases from J, with 8 bases in between. CDR3 length: 11 amino acids. The CDR3 here is CASSAWREQYF. The CDR3 DNA reads TGTGCCAGCAGTGCCTGGCGAGAGCAGTACTTC. Complete variable domain (other parts from reference TRBV2 and TRBJ2-7): EPEVTQTPSHQVTQMGQEVILRCVPISNHLYFYWYRQILGQKVEFLVSFYNNEISEKSEIFDDQFSVERPDGSNFTLKIRSTKLEDSAMYFCASSAWREQYFGPGTRLTVT.

This chain uses TRBV13 with TRBJ2-5; 12 bases are a match to TRBD1. The junction had 12 bases not matched to a gene; V was cut back by 5 bases and J by 5 bases. The germline CDR1 and CDR2 sequences are PRHDT and FYEKMQ (reference sequence). The CDR3 covers 17 residues. The CDR3 here is CASSAARDRGLWETQYF. CDR3 nucleotides: TGTGCCAGCAGCGCCGCCCGGGACAGGGGGCTTTGGGAGACCCAGTACTTC. The full variable domain, rest sourced from reference TRBV13 and TRBJ2-5, is AAGVIQSPRHLIKEKRETATLKCYPIPRHDTVYWYQQGPGQDPQFLISFYEKMQSDKGSIPDRFSAQQFSDYHSELNMSSLELGDSALYFCASSAARDRGLWETQYFGPGTRLLVL.